These 8 T cell receptor beta chains originate from one sample sequenced in a study of T cell responses to AZD1222 COVID-19 vaccine. Repertoires were generated with immunoSEQ multiplex PCR, while TCRdb's copy carries only in-frame clones and drops some. This sample has about 82,000 clones, with approximately 91% found just once. The material sequenced was peripheral blood, taken on day 0 of AZD1222 vaccination. Source of these receptors: an adult in good health.

The V call is TRBV4-3, the J call TRBJ1-5; D is undetermined. Per the germline V gene, CDR1 is LGHNA and CDR2 is YSLEER. The CDR3 covers 15 residues. V was pared by 1 base and J by 4 bases, with 11 bases between. The chain's CDR3 is CASSQGVGQNQPQHF. The CDR3 nucleotides read TGCGCCAGCAGCCAAGGGGTTGGTCAAAATCAGCCCCAGCATTTT.

V is TRBV7-2 and J is TRBJ2-7; D uncertain. This CDR3 comprises 13 residues. Trimming took off 3 bases at V and 3 bases at J, with 9 bases between the two ends. In germline, CDR1 is SGHTA, CDR2 FQGNSA. CDR3 residues: CASSFGANYEQYF. CDR3 sequence (DNA): TGTGCCAGCAGCTTCGGAGCTAACTACGAGCAGTACTTC.

CDR3 in amino acids: CASSGSDRKNEKLFF. CDR3 DNA: TGTGCCAGCAGTGGGTCGGACAGGAAGAATGAAAAACTGTTTTTT. This chain connects TRBV28 to TRBJ1-4; 7 bases agree with TRBD1. Germline CDR1 MDHEN, CDR2 SYDVKM. The junction had 8 bases not matched to a gene; V was cut back by 5 bases and J by 5 bases. The CDR3 spans 15 residues.

The CDR3 DNA sequence: TGTGCCAGCAGCCAAGATAATAGGGGCGGGGGACGCTACACCTTC. Its translation is CASSQDNRGGGRYTF. The rearrangement links TRBV3-1 (or the pseudogene TRBV3-2) to TRBJ1-2, with D maybe TRBD1 (5 bases). This CDR3 comprises 15 residues. V dropped 0 bases and J dropped 9 bases, with 17 bases sitting between them. Germline CDR1 LGHDT, CDR2 YNNKEL (reference sequence).

V gene TRBV19 combines with J gene TRBJ2-3; 10 bases are shared with TRBD1. The J segment lost 4 bases and the V segment lost 7 bases, leaving 2 bases of the junction unmatched. The germline gives CDR1 LNHDA, CDR2 SQIVND (reference sequence). This CDR3 has 13 amino acids. This CDR3 reads CASTGQGADTQYF. CDR3 sequence (DNA): TGTGCCAGTACTGGACAGGGGGCAGATACGCAGTATTTT.

The chain carries TRBV11-3 and TRBJ2-7; 10 positions agree with TRBD1. Trimming removed 0 bases from V and 2 bases from J; junction bases left unmatched: 4. The length of the CDR3 is 16 residues. Germline V gene sequence: CDR1 SGHNT, CDR2 YENEEA. As DNA, the CDR3 is TGTGCCAGCAGCTTAGAGTCGGGACAGGGGCCCTACGAGCAGTACTTC. Residues: CASSLESGQGPYEQYF.

CDR3 in DNA: TGTGCCAGCAGTTTTGGGGACAGGCCAACTAATGAAAAACTGTTTTTT. Translation gives CASSFGDRPTNEKLFF. The chain uses TRBV28 and TRBJ1-4, with 8 bases aligning to TRBD1. The junction had 3 bases not matched to a gene; V was cut back by 3 bases and J by 0 bases. CDR3 length equals 16 residues. Germline CDR1 and CDR2: MDHEN and SYDVKM.

The J gene is TRBJ2-5, the V gene TRBV19; a weak D match, TRBD1 (6 bases). V dropped 5 bases and J dropped 5 bases, with 12 bases sitting between them. The germline V gene encodes CDR1 LNHDA and CDR2 SQIVND (reference sequence). The CDR3 spans 13 residues. Written as DNA, the CDR3 is TGTGCCAGTAGTCAAGGAGACAGGGAGACCCAGTACTTC. Its translation is CASSQGDRETQYF.